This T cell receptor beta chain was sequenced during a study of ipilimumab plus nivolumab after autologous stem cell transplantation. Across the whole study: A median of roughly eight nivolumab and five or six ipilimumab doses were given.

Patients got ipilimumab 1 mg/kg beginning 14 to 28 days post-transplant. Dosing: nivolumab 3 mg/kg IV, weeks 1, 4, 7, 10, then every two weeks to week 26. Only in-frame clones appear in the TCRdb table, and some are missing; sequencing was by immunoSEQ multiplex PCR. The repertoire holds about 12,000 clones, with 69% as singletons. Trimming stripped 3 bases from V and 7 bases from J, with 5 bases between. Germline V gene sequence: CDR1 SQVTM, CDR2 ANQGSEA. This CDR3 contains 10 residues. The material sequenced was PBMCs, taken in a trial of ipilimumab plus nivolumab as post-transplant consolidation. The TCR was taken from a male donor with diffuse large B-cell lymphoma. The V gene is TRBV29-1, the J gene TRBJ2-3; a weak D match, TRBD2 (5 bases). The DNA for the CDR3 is TGCAGCGTTGACGGGAATACGCAGTATTTT. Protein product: CSVDGNTQYF.